This T cell receptor beta chain was documented in a study of neurological immune-mediated disorders. This clonotype occurred many times. Time point indicated: longitudinal time-point 1 (baseline). The CDR3 covers 15 residues. The germline CDR1 and CDR2 sequences are DFQATT and SNEGSKA (reference sequence). Trimming cost V 4 bases and J 0 bases; bases outside gene matches: 7. Synthesis of cDNA was performed by 5'RACE using 10-nucleotide random UMIs. MiXCR, run by TCRdb on the 5' RACE reads, gives a single entry per CDR3 protein. The profile covers around 60,000 distinct CDR3 sequences, with 9.5% to 12% appearing a single time and approximately 6.6% taken by the ten largest.

The sequenced sample consisted of PBMCs. The chain has TRBV20-1 and TRBJ1-2; TRBD1 agrees at 8 bases. This TCR was sampled from a male donor with HTLV-1-associated myelopathy (HAM/TSP). The chain's CDR3 is CSAIDRGRANYGYTF. The CDR3 nucleotides are TGCAGTGCTATAGACAGGGGTCGAGCTAACTATGGCTACACCTTC.